This TCR beta chain was retrieved from a study of metastatic and nonmetastatic thyroid tumors. The wider study: The study looked at repertoires side by side in blood and in tumor or nodule tissue from malignant and benign thyroid patients.

This clone was counted at least ten times. The antigen is unknown. Study processing details: What underpinned the distant-metastasis classifier for papillary thyroid cancer was the set of CDR3 differences across clinicopathological groups. TCRdb called clones again from the PCR reads with MiXCR. The authors' filters were not applied to this entry. The sample lists roughly 98,000 clones; 15% were seen once. Before thyroid surgery, none of the patients had received any treatment. Points from the study as a whole: It was reportedly found that TCR beta diversity was significantly higher in malignant thyroid tumors than in benign nodules, a difference seen in both blood and tumor samples.

Germline CDR1 reads SGDLS; CDR2 reads YYNGEE. CDR3 length: 14 residues. V was clipped by 0 bases and J by 8 bases; unmatched bases: 5. The chain couples TRBV9 to TRBJ2-4; 7 positions match TRBD2. The sequence was obtained from a female donor with papillary thyroid cancer or a benign thyroid nodule (not recorded which). Some clones in this sample may be carry-over from other donors' samples. The material sequenced was blood. The CDR3 DNA reads as TGTGCCAGCAGCGTAGGCGGGGGTATAGACATTCAGTACTTC. It yields the protein CASSVGGGIDIQYF.